These 6 T cell receptor beta chains came from one sample sequenced in a study of blood T cell repertoires in COVID-19. TCRdb's copy holds only in-frame clones and misses some; the assay was immunoSEQ multiplex PCR. The sample has 650,000 to 800,000 clones; 80% to 90% are singletons. Specimen: peripheral blood. The receptors originated from a woman aged 18-35 years with acute or convalescent COVID-19.

The chain recombines TRBV6-5 with TRBJ1-2, with 7 bases lining up with TRBD1. The CDR3 consists of 16 residues. V was pared by 0 bases and J by 3 bases, with 7 bases of the junction left unmatched. Germline CDR1 and CDR2: MNHEY and SVGAGI. CDR3 nucleotides: TGTGCCAGCAGTTACTCATGGTCCGGGACAGACTATGGCTACACCTTC. It encodes CASSYSWSGTDYGYTF.

V usage is TRBV19 and J usage is TRBJ1-1, with TRBD1 as a possible D gene (5 bases). The CDR3 totals 13 residues. Germline V gene sequence: CDR1 LNHDA, CDR2 SQIVND (reference sequence). V gave up 7 bases and J gave up 4 bases, with 13 bases separating them. CDR3 DNA sequence: TGTGCCAGTACAAGCGGGGCTGGCACTGAAGCTTTCTTT. It yields the protein CASTSGAGTEAFF.

The chain couples TRBV3-1 (or the pseudogene TRBV3-2) to TRBJ2-4; tentatively, D is TRBD2 (5 bases). This CDR3 comprises 15 residues. The germline CDR1 and CDR2 sequences are LGHDT and YNNKEL (reference sequence). V gave up 4 bases and J gave up 9 bases, with 19 bases separating them. Here the CDR3 reads CASSPPGWSRGIQYF. DNA of the CDR3: TGTGCCAGCAGCCCCCCGGGTTGGTCCCGGGGCATTCAGTACTTC.

This CDR3 is CATSPRGGWGTGELFF. CDR3 in DNA: TGTGCCACCAGCCCCCGCGGAGGATGGGGCACCGGGGAGCTGTTTTTT. The V gene is TRBV15, the J gene TRBJ2-2; D may be TRBD2 (5 bases). V shed 5 bases and J shed 4 bases, with 17 bases lying between them. The CDR3 runs to 16 residues. Germline loops: CDR1 LNHNV, CDR2 YYDKDF (reference sequence).

The genes are TRBV19 and TRBJ2-5; TRBD2 agrees at 12 bases. The junction had 10 bases not matched to a gene; V was cut back by 4 bases and J by 1 base. This CDR3 has 18 amino acids. The V gene's germline CDR1 is LNHDA and CDR2 SQIVND (reference sequence). Here the CDR3 DNA reads TGTGCCAGTAGTAGATCCGGGACTAGCGGGCTATTCCAAGAGACCCAGTACTTC. Translated, it gives CASSRSGTSGLFQETQYF. Variable domain in full (rest from reference TRBV19 and TRBJ2-5): DGGITQSPKYLFRKEGQNVTLSCEQNLNHDAMYWYRQDPGQGLRLIYYSQIVNDFQKGDIAEGYSVSREKKESFPLTVTSAQKNPTAFYLCASSRSGTSGLFQETQYFGPGTRLLVL.

The chain combines TRBV11-3 with TRBJ2-7, with TRBD1 matching 7 bases. V trimming: 0 bases; J trimming: 1 base; junction bases outside the gene matches: 21. The CDR3 spans 21 residues. Germline loops: CDR1 SGHNT, CDR2 YENEEA. The CDR3 loop reads CASSLEGPRGSSRLSSYEQYF. DNA of the CDR3: TGTGCCAGCAGCTTAGAAGGACCCAGGGGGTCATCTCGCTTGAGTTCCTACGAGCAGTACTTC.